Sequencing of this T cell receptor (beta chain) was carried out in a study of cytomegalovirus exposure and HLA in healthy donors. Study-level information: The same platform used for the approximately 700 first-cohort repertoires was also used for the 95 to 150 validation repertoires, as a later analysis reported. Study-wide points: The TCR clusters that emerged in the first cohort tended, a later analysis found, to co-occur in the approximately 110 validation repertoires. In vitro experiments confirmed that a few CMV-associated chains were specific for CMV antigens. Most TCR sequences showed up rarely, but some public TCRs showed up in many donors.

Clones were read by immunoSEQ multiplex PCR, and TCRdb kept only the in-frame ones, dropping some. The sample comprises 120,000 or so clones, more than 95% of which are singletons, and 1.5% to 2% rests with the top ten. With respect to this clone: Its matching antigen is unknown.

Trimming took 6 bases from V and 5 from J; bases not matched to a gene: 8. From germline, CDR1 is LNHDA and CDR2 SQIVND (reference sequence). The CDR3 is made up of 15 amino acids. The sequencing sample was made of PBMCs. The chain couples TRBV19 to TRBJ2-1, with TRBD1 matching over 9 bases. This sequence was found in a young man in good health and CMV-seronegative. CDR3 DNA: TGTGCCAGTAGGGTGGACAGGGGAGGGAACAATGAGCAGTTCTTC. This encodes CASRVDRGGNNEQFF. Full variable domain (rest looked up from reference TRBV19 and TRBJ2-1): DGGITQSPKYLFRKEGQNVTLSCEQNLNHDAMYWYRQDPGQGLRLIYYSQIVNDFQKGDIAEGYSVSREKKESFPLTVTSAQKNPTAFYLCASRVDRGGNNEQFFGPGTRLTVL.